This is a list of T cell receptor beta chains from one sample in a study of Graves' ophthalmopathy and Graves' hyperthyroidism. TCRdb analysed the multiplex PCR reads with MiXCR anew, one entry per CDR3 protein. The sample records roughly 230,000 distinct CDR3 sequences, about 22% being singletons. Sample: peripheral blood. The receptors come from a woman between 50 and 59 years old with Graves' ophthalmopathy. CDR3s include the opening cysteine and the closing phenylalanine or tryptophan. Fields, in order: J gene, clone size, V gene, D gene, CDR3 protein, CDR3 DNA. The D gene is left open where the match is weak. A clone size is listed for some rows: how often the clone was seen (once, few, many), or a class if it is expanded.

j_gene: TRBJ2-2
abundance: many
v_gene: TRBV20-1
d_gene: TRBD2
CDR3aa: CSAQAGGTGELFF
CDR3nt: TGCAGTGCTCAGGCGGGAGGCACCGGGGAGCTGTTTTTT

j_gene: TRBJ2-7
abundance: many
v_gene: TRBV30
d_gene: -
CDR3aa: CAWSVKYEQYF
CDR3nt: TGTGCCTGGAGTGTCAAATACGAGCAGTACTTC

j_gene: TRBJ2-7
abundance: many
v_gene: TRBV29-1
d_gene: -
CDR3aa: CSVGSGDEQYF
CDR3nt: TGCAGCGTGGGGTCGGGGGACGAGCAGTACTTC

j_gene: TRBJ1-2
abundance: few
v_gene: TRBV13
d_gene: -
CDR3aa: CASSPDSGVRGYTF
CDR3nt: TGTGCCAGCAGCCCCGATTCGGGGGTCCGGGGCTACACCTTC

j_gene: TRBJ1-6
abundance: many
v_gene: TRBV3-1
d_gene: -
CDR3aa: CASSQAGHTSPLHF
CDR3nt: TGTGCCAGCAGCCAAGCTGGGCACACCTCACCCCTCCACTTT

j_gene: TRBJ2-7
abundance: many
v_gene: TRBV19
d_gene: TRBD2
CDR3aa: CASSRRPQREFPYEQYF
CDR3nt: TGTGCCAGTAGTCGAAGACCCCAGCGGGAGTTTCCCTACGAGCAGTACTTC

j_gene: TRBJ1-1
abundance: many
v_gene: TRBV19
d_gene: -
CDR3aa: CASRGGQMNTEAFF
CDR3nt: TGTGCCAGTAGAGGAGGGCAGATGAACACTGAAGCTTTCTTT

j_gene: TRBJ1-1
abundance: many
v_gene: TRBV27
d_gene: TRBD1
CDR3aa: CASRTGWTEAFF
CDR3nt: TGTGCCAGCAGGACAGGGTGGACTGAAGCTTTCTTT

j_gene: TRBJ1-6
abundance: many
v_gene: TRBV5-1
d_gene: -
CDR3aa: CASNLGRENSPLHF
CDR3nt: TGCGCCAGCAATCTGGGACGGGAAAATTCACCCCTCCACTTT

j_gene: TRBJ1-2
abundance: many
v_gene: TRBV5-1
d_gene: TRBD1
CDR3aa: CASSFSGGRGYTF
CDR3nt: TGCGCCAGCAGCTTCTCAGGGGGTCGAGGCTACACCTTC

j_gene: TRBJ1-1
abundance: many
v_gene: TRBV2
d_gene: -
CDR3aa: CASRQIMNTEAFF
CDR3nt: TGTGCCAGCAGACAGATTATGAACACTGAAGCTTTCTTT

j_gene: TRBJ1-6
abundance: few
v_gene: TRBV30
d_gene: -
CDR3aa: CAWTTSSSPLHF
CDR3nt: TGTGCCTGGACTACGTCTAGTTCACCCCTCCACTTT

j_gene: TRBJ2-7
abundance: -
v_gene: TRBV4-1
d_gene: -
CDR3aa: CASSRLDTTGEQYF
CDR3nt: TGCGCCAGCAGCCGACTGGACACGACGGGCGAGCAGTACTTC

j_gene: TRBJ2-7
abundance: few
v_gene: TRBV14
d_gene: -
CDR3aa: CASSQEVRGAEQYF
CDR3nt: TGTGCCAGCAGCCAAGAAGTAAGAGGGGCCGAGCAGTACTTC

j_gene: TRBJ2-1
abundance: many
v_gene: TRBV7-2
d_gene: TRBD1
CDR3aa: CASSFSGQVYNEQFF
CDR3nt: TGTGCCAGCAGCTTCTCGGGACAGGTATACAATGAGCAGTTCTTC

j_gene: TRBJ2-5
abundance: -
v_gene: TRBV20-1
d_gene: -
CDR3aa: CSARDPRLGQSQETRYF
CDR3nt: TGCAGTGCTAGGGACCCGAGACTAGGGCAGTCGCAAGAGACCCGGTACTTC